This TCR beta chain is from a study of blood T cell repertoires in COVID-19. At the level of the study: Collection of acute and convalescent COVID-19 samples took place in the United States, Italy and Spain. Sample material is recorded as cDNA or gDNA derived from T cells, B-cell-depleted T cells, or PBMCs.

V was shortened by 5 bases and J by 4 bases, with 15 bases between the two germline ends. Germline-derived CDR1 and CDR2 are SGHNT and YENEEA. The CDR3 is 15 amino acids. In the authors' methods: Amplification with reference gene primers provided the estimates of nucleated cell counts. Repertoires were generated with immunoSEQ multiplex PCR, while TCRdb's copy carries only in-frame clones and drops some. V and J calls and clone size are as listed in that table; D and trimming were resolved from the DNA. This table holds 150,000 or so clones, about 79% found once. This receptor was identified in a woman aged 55-75 years with acute or convalescent COVID-19. The rearrangement uses TRBV11-3 and TRBJ2-1, with D possibly TRBD1 on 6 matching bases. Source material: peripheral blood. CDR3: CASSPGARGYNEQFF. The CDR3 coding sequence is TGTGCCAGCAGCCCAGGGGCCAGAGGGTACAATGAGCAGTTCTTC.